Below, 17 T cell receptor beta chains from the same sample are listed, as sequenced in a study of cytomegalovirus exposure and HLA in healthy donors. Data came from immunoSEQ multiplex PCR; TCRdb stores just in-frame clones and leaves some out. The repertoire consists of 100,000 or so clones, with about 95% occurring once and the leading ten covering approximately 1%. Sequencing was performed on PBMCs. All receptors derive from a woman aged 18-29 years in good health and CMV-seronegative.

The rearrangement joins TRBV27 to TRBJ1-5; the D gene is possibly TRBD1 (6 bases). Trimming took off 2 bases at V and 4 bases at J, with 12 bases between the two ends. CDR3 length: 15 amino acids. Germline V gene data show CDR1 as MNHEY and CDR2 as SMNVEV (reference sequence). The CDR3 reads CASSLVGARNQPQHF. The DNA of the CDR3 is TGTGCCAGCAGTTTAGTGGGGGCGAGGAATCAGCCCCAGCATTTT.

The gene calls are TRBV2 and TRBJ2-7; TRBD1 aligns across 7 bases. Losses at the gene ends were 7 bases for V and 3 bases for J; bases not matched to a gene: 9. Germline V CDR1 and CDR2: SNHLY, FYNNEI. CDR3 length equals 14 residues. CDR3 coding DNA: TGTGCCAGCAACAGCCAGGGACAGTTCTACGAGCAGTACTTC. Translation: CASNSQGQFYEQYF.

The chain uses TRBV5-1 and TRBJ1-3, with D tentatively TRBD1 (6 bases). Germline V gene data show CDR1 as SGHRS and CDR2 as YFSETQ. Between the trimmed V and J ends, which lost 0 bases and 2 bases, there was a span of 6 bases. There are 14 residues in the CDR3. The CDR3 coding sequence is TGCGCCAGCAGCTTGGGACAGGCTGGAAACACCATATATTTT. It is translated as CASSLGQAGNTIYF.

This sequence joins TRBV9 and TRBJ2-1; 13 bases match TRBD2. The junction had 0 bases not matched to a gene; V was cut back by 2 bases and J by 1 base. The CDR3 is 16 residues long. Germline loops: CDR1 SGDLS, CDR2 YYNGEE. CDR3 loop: CASSVGLAGSYNEQFF. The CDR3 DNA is TGTGCCAGCAGCGTGGGACTAGCGGGATCCTACAATGAGCAGTTCTTC.

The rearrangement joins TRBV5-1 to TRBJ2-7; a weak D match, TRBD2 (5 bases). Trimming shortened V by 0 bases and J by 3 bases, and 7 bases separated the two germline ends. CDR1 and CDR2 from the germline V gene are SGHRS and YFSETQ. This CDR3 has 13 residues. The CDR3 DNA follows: TGCGCCAGCAGCTTGGCGGGGTACTACGAGCAGTACTTC. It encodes CASSLAGYYEQYF. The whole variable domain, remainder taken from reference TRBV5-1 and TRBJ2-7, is KAGVTQTPRYLIKTRGQQVTLSCSPISGHRSVSWYQQTPGQGLQFLFEYFSETQRNKGNFPGRFSGRQFSNSRSEMNVSTLELGDSALYLCASSLAGYYEQYFGPGTRLTVT.

In DNA, the CDR3 is TGTGCCAGCAGTGTTCGATCCGGGGGGGGTCAGCCCCAGCATTTT. It yields the protein CASSVRSGGGQPQHF. The rearrangement joins TRBV2 to TRBJ1-5, with D possibly TRBD1 on 5 matching bases. Germline V CDR1 and CDR2: SNHLY, FYNNEI. V lost 4 bases to trimming and J lost 6 bases, with 16 bases between them. CDR3 length: 15 residues.

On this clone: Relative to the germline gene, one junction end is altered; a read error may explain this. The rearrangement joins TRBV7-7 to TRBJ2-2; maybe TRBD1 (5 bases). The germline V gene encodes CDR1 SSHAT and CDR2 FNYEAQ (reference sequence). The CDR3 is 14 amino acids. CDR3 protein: CASSHQGIGGELFF. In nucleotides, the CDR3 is TGTGCTAGCAGCCACCAGGGTATCGGTGGGGAGCTGTTTTTT.

The CDR3, as DNA: TGTGCCAGCAGCTTAACCCTCTTAGCGGGGGGTGGGGAGACCCAGTACTTC. Amino acid sequence: CASSLTLLAGGGETQYF. The chain links TRBV11-2 to TRBJ2-5, with 10 nucleotides matching TRBD2. The CDR3 extends over 17 amino acids. J gave up 5 bases and V 2 bases, and 11 bases lay outside the gene matches. Germline CDR1 is SGHAT and CDR2 is FQNNGV.

Here the CDR3 reads CAISESGGTTNEKLFF. In DNA, the CDR3 is TGTGCCATCAGTGAGTCGGGGGGGACAACTAATGAAAAACTGTTTTTT. The V and J genes are TRBV10-3 and TRBJ1-4; a weak D match, TRBD1 (5 bases). The germline CDR1 and CDR2 sequences are ENHRY and SYGVKD. The CDR3 totals 16 residues. The V and J ends lost 0 bases and 0 bases respectively, with 8 bases between them.

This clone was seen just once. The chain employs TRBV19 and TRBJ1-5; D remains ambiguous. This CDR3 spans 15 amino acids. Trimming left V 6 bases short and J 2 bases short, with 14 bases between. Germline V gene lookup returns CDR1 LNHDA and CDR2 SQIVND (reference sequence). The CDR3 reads CASSLGGVGNQPQHF. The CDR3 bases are TGTGCCAGTAGCCTGGGCGGGGTTGGCAATCAGCCCCAGCATTTT.

The CDR3 region is CASSVDSGYGYTF. CDR3 nucleotide sequence: TGTGCCAGCTCAGTGGACAGTGGCTATGGCTACACCTTC. The chain couples TRBV7-9 to TRBJ1-2; D is possibly TRBD1 (6 bases). CDR3 length equals 13 residues. Germline V CDR1 and CDR2: SEHNR, FQNEAQ (reference sequence). The germline V and J ends were trimmed by 8 bases and 4 bases, with 14 bases remaining between them.

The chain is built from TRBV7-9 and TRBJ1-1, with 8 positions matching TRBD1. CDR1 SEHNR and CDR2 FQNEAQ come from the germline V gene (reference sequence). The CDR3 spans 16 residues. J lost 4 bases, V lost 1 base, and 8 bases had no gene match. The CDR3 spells CASSLGQGLFGTEAFF. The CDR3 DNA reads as TGTGCCAGCAGCTTAGGACAGGGGCTCTTCGGCACTGAAGCTTTCTTT. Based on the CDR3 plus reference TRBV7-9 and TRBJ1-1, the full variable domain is DTGVSQNPRHKITKRGQNVTFRCDPISEHNRLYWYRQTLGQGPEFLTYFQNEAQLEKSRLLSDRFSAERPKGSFSTLEIQRTEQGDSAMYLCASSLGQGLFGTEAFFGQGTRLTVV.

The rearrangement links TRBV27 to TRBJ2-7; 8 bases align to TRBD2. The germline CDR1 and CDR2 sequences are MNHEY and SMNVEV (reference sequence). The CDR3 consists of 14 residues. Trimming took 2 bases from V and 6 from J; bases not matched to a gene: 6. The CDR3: CASSLRGGWGEQYF. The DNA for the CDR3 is TGTGCCAGCAGTTTACGCGGGGGGTGGGGCGAGCAGTACTTC.

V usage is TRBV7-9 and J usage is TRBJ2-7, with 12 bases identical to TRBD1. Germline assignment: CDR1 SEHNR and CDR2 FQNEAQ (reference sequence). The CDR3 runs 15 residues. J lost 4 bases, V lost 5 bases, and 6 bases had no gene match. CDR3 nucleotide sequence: TGTGCCAGCAGCCTACCGGGACAGGGGGCTTACGAGCAGTACTTC. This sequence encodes CASSLPGQGAYEQYF. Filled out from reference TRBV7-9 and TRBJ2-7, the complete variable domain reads DTGVSQNPRHKITKRGQNVTFRCDPISEHNRLYWYRQTLGQGPEFLTYFQNEAQLEKSRLLSDRFSAERPKGSFSTLEIQRTEQGDSAMYLCASSLPGQGAYEQYFGPGTRLTVT.

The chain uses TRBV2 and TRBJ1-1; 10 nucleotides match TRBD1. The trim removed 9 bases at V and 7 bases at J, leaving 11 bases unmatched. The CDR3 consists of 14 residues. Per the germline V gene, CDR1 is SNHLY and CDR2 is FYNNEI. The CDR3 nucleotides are TGTGCCAGTTTTGACAGGGGGCTTTCTAGTGAAGCTTTCTTT. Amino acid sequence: CASFDRGLSSEAFF.

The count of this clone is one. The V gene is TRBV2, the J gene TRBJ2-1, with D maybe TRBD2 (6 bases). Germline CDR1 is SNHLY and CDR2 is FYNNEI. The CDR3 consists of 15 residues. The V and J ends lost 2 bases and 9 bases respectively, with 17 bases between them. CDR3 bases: TGTGCCAGCAGTGAAACGTGGACTAACCAAGGTGAGCAGTTCTTC. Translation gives CASSETWTNQGEQFF.

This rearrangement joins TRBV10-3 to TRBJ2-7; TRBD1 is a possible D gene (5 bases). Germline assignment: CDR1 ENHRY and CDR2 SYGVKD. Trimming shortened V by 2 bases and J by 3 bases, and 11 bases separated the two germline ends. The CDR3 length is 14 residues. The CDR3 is CAISEAGQGYEQYF. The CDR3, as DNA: TGTGCCATCAGTGAGGCAGGACAAGGCTACGAGCAGTACTTC.